One sample yielded the 8 T cell receptor beta chains listed below, sequenced in a study of blood T cell repertoires in COVID-19. The table came from immunoSEQ multiplex PCR; TCRdb's copy has only in-frame clones and leaves some out. Seen here are around 450,000 clones, 70% to 90% observed once, and the top ten hold roughly 1.9%. Sequenced input: PBMCs or T cells enriched from blood (not recorded which). The receptors come from a woman in her late teens or twenties with acute COVID-19.

This chain connects TRBV12-3 or TRBV12-4 to TRBJ2-3; the match to TRBD2 covers 7 bases. The CDR3 totals 13 residues. Germline trimming cut 6 bases from V and 5 bases from J; bases unmatched to any gene: 5. Here the CDR3 reads CASSTWGGDTQYF. In DNA, the CDR3 is TGTGCCAGCAGCACCTGGGGGGGAGATACGCAGTATTTT.

The genes are TRBV6-5 and TRBJ1-6; D remains ambiguous. The V gene lost 8 bases and the J gene lost 6 bases, with 14 bases spanning the gap. The CDR3 consists of 14 residues. Germline-derived CDR1 and CDR2 are MNHEY and SVGAGI. CDR3 DNA: TGTGCCAGCGGTCAGCGTTCGTTTAATTCACCCCTCCACTTT. Its protein product is CASGQRSFNSPLHF.

This chain uses TRBV5-1 with TRBJ1-5; TRBD1 is a possible D gene (6 bases). CDR1 and CDR2 (germline): SGHRS, YFSETQ. With 4 bases removed from V and 9 bases from J, the gap between germline ends came to 14 bases. CDR3 length: 13 residues. CDR3 in amino acids: CASSLGDRTPQHF. The CDR3 DNA reads TGCGCCAGCAGCCTAGGAGACAGGACGCCCCAGCATTTT. Together with reference TRBV5-1 and TRBJ1-5, the CDR3 gives the full variable domain: KAGVTQTPRYLIKTRGQQVTLSCSPISGHRSVSWYQQTPGQGLQFLFEYFSETQRNKGNFPGRFSGRQFSNSRSEMNVSTLELGDSALYLCASSLGDRTPQHFGDGTRLSIL.

V and J are TRBV18 and TRBJ2-5; D might be TRBD2 (5 bases). The V end was cut by 0 bases, the J end by 3 bases, with 8 bases between. The CDR3 is made up of 14 amino acids. The germline gives CDR1 KGHSH, CDR2 LQKENI. CDR3 nucleotide sequence: TGTGCCAGCTCACCACCGGAGGTTAAAGAGACCCAGTACTTC. Translation gives CASSPPEVKETQYF. Full variable domain (remainder filled in from reference TRBV18 and TRBJ2-5): NAGVMQNPRHLVRRRGQEARLRCSPMKGHSHVYWYRQLPEEGLKFMVYLQKENIIDESGMPKERFSAEFPKEGPSILRIQQVVRGDSAAYFCASSPPEVKETQYFGPGTRLLVL.

The genes are TRBV21-1 and TRBJ1-3; whether TRBD1, the table's D call, matches the DNA was not checked. TRBV21-1 is annotated as a pseudogene. The CDR3 is 15 amino acids. As DNA, the CDR3 is TGTGCCAGCAGCACCGGGACACATAATGGAAACACCATATATTTT. Amino acid sequence: CASSTGTHNGNTIYF.

In DNA form, the CDR3 reads TGCGCCAGCAGCGGAAATTGGGACAGGGTTACAGATACGCAGTATTTT. This translates into CASSGNWDRVTDTQYF. The chain links TRBV5-1 to TRBJ2-3, with TRBD1 matching 9 bases. The length of the CDR3 is 16 residues. Germline V gene lookup returns CDR1 SGHRS and CDR2 YFSETQ. Trimming at V came to 4 bases and at J to 3 bases, leaving 9 bases not matched to a gene.

This chain connects TRBV20-1 to TRBJ2-2; 7 bases are shared with TRBD2. Germline loops: CDR1 DFQATT, CDR2 SNEGSKA (reference sequence). The junction had 4 bases not matched to a gene; V was cut back by 3 bases and J by 0 bases. The CDR3 extends over 15 amino acids. The CDR3: CSASKGTTNTGELFF. The CDR3 DNA sequence: TGCAGTGCTAGTAAAGGGACTACGAACACCGGGGAGCTGTTTTTT.

V is TRBV27 and J is TRBJ1-2; tentatively, D is TRBD1 (6 bases). The CDR3 consists of 13 residues. V lost 5 bases and J lost 1, with 8 bases in between. Germline V lookup: CDR1 MNHEY, CDR2 SMNVEV (reference sequence). CDR3 in DNA: TGTGCCAGCAGTCCGGACAGTAACTATGGCTACACCTTC. It specifies CASSPDSNYGYTF.